The 25 T cell receptor beta chains presented below share a single source sample, sequenced in a study of blood T cell repertoires in COVID-19 (TCRdb year 2020). Libraries were built with the immunoSEQ multiplex PCR assay. Drawn from immuneACCESS, this table holds only the in-frame rearrangements with V and J called that TCRdb kept. Clones are partly lost; checked studies trace under half to an unresolved V gene and leave the rest unexplained. In this sample the table shows over 110,000 clones, about four fifths of which occur a single time. The ten largest clones take up approximately 3.4% of the sample. The specimen sequenced was peripheral blood. Receptors were obtained from a man between 70 and 80 years old who had recovered from COVID-19.

The chain recombines TRBV18 with TRBJ1-2; no clear D. CDR1 and CDR2 (germline): KGHSH, LQKENI. V was trimmed by 4 bases and J by 2 bases, leaving 11 bases between them. This CDR3 has 14 residues. For the CDR3, the DNA is TGTGCCAGCTCACTTGCCAGTACCAACTATGGCTACACCTTC. This gives the protein CASSLASTNYGYTF. The whole variable domain, remainder taken from reference TRBV18 and TRBJ1-2, is NAGVMQNPRHLVRRRGQEARLRCSPMKGHSHVYWYRQLPEEGLKFMVYLQKENIIDESGMPKERFSAEFPKEGPSILRIQQVVRGDSAAYFCASSLASTNYGYTFGSGTRLTVV.

V usage is TRBV9 and J usage is TRBJ1-1; 8 bases are a match to TRBD1. CDR1 SGDLS and CDR2 YYNGEE come from the germline V gene. V dropped 4 bases and J dropped 1; count of bases not matched to a gene: 6. The CDR3 totals 15 residues. CDR3 loop: CASSSSGGANTEAFF. CDR3 nucleotides: TGTGCCAGCAGCTCGTCAGGGGGCGCGAACACTGAAGCTTTCTTT.

The chain carries TRBV11-2 and TRBJ2-7; D is possibly TRBD2 (6 bases). The V end lost 8 bases, the J end lost 5 bases, and 16 bases lay between the germline ends. Germline V lookup: CDR1 SGHAT, CDR2 FQNNGV. This CDR3 has 13 amino acids. CDR3 amino acids: CASAIAGLNEQYF. The CDR3 bases are TGTGCCAGCGCGATCGCCGGACTAAACGAGCAGTACTTC.

J is TRBJ2-3 and V is TRBV9; 9 nucleotides line up with TRBD1. Germline V CDR1 and CDR2: SGDLS, YYNGEE. The trim removed 0 bases at V and 0 bases at J, leaving 14 bases unmatched. The CDR3 is 20 residues long. CDR3 coding DNA: TGTGCCAGCAGCGTAGAGGTGGGACCCGGGACAGGGACTAGCACAGATACGCAGTATTTT. Its translation: CASSVEVGPGTGTSTDTQYF. Together with reference TRBV9 and TRBJ2-3, the CDR3 gives the full variable domain: DSGVTQTPKHLITATGQRVTLRCSPRSGDLSVYWYQQSLDQGLQFLIQYYNGEERAKGNILERFSAQQFPDLHSELNLSSLELGDSALYFCASSVEVGPGTGTSTDTQYFGPGTRLTVL.

The genes are TRBV10-2 and TRBJ2-3; 7 bases align to TRBD2. Germline values: CDR1 WSHSY, CDR2 SAAADI. The ends lost 8 bases at V and 2 bases at J; junction bases unmatched: 13. This CDR3 is built from 16 residues. CDR3 sequence (DNA): TGCGCCAGCGCCGAGGGGTGGCGGGGGATCACAGATACGCAGTATTTT. This translates into CASAEGWRGITDTQYF.

The chain has TRBV7-9 and TRBJ2-1, with TRBD2 matching over 10 bases. The CDR3 is 16 amino acids. Germline loops: CDR1 SEHNR, CDR2 FQNEAQ (reference sequence). With 3 bases clipped from V and 5 bases from J, the junction kept 7 bases outside the gene matches. The CDR3: CASSLLTSGPHNEQFF. The CDR3 region has the DNA TGTGCCAGCAGCTTGCTGACTAGCGGGCCCCACAATGAGCAGTTCTTC.

This chain links TRBV19 with TRBJ2-1; TRBD2 matches 9 bases. Germline assignment: CDR1 LNHDA and CDR2 SQIVND (reference sequence). V shed 7 bases and J 5 bases; nucleotides not matched to a gene: 9. The CDR3 contains 15 residues. The CDR3 region has the DNA TGTGCCAGTAACCCGAGACTAGCGGAGAACAATGAGCAGTTCTTC. Translating it yields CASNPRLAENNEQFF.

The chain employs TRBV3-1 (or the pseudogene TRBV3-2) and TRBJ2-3, with 10 bases fitting TRBD2. V lost 0 bases, J lost 0 bases, and 6 bases stayed unmatched. CDR1 is LGHDT and CDR2 is YNNKEL in the germline V gene (reference sequence). This CDR3 is 18 amino acids long. For the CDR3, the DNA is TGTGCCAGCAGCCAAGATTACTCGACTAGCGGGAGCACAGATACGCAGTATTTT. As protein: CASSQDYSTSGSTDTQYF.

J is TRBJ2-5 and V is TRBV18, with TRBD1 matching over 7 bases. From germline, CDR1 is KGHSH and CDR2 LQKENI. The CDR3 is 14 residues long. J lost 4 bases, V lost 3 bases, and 5 bases had no gene match. CDR3 DNA sequence: TGTGCCAGCTCACCGGATAACAGGGGAGAGACCCAGTACTTC. This encodes CASSPDNRGETQYF.

The CDR3 DNA reads as TGTGCCAGTAGTATGGCCGGGACAGGGGGCCGCGGCTACACCTTC. Its protein product is CASSMAGTGGRGYTF. The rearrangement joins TRBV19 to TRBJ1-2; 12 bases are a match to TRBD1. V lost 3 bases to trimming and J lost 8 bases; unmatched junction nucleotides: 7. The CDR3 runs 15 residues. The germline V gene encodes CDR1 LNHDA and CDR2 SQIVND (reference sequence).

This chain links TRBV9 with TRBJ2-7; the match to TRBD1 covers 7 bases. This CDR3 is 16 amino acids long. The V segment lost 4 bases and the J segment 4 bases; nucleotides outside the gene matches: 14. The germline CDR1 and CDR2 sequences are SGDLS and YYNGEE. The CDR3 loop reads CASSPSHGTVTYEQYF. The DNA for the CDR3 is TGTGCCAGCAGCCCGAGCCATGGGACAGTGACGTACGAGCAGTACTTC.

This chain connects TRBV11-2 to TRBJ1-2, with D perhaps TRBD1 (5 bases). The CDR3 spans 11 residues. With 4 bases removed from V and 7 bases from J, the gap between germline ends came to 7 bases. Germline values: CDR1 SGHAT, CDR2 FQNNGV. The DNA of the CDR3 is TGTGCCAGCAGCTCCGGGGGTGGCTACACCTTC. Its protein product is CASSSGGGYTF.

This clone was counted between two and nine times. This sequence joins TRBV19 and TRBJ2-3, with D possibly being TRBD1 (6 bases). The germline gives CDR1 LNHDA, CDR2 SQIVND (reference sequence). This CDR3 is 14 amino acids long. Deletions cut 5 bases from V and 6 bases from J, with 15 bases between. In DNA, the CDR3 is TGTGCCAGTAGTCAGGACAGTCCGTGGGATACGCAGTATTTT. Protein sequence: CASSQDSPWDTQYF.

This clone showed up just a few times. V usage is TRBV11-3 and J usage is TRBJ1-4; D perhaps matches TRBD1 (5 bases). Germline CDR1 and CDR2: SGHNT and YENEEA. The CDR3 covers 15 residues. The V and J ends lost 5 bases and 5 bases respectively, with 15 bases between them. CDR3 DNA sequence: TGTGCCAGCAGCCCTAGGGGCCTCGTCAATGAAAAACTGTTTTTT. This encodes CASSPRGLVNEKLFF.

The chain is built from TRBV4-1 and TRBJ2-5; 13 bases agree with TRBD2. The CDR3 is 17 residues long. Germline V gives CDR1 MGHRA, CDR2 YSYEKL. Trimming cost V 2 bases and J 6 bases; bases outside gene matches: 9. The CDR3 region is CASSQSPTSGRWKTQYF. In DNA, the CDR3 is TGCGCCAGCAGCCAAAGCCCGACTAGCGGGAGGTGGAAGACCCAGTACTTC.

This clone was seen only a few times. This chain links TRBV6-2 or TRBV6-3 with TRBJ2-5; unclear D gene. The CDR3 is made up of 11 amino acids. The germline V gene has CDR1 MNHEY and CDR2 SVGEGT. V shed 3 bases and J shed 7 bases, with 6 bases lying between them. The CDR3 loop is CASSYMSTQYF. The CDR3 nucleotides are TGTGCCAGCAGTTATATGTCGACCCAGTACTTC.

The chain joins TRBV12-3 or TRBV12-4 to TRBJ2-1; D is possibly TRBD2 (5 bases). Trimming removed 6 bases from V and 10 bases from J, with 13 bases in between. The CDR3 runs to 12 residues. The CDR3 region is CASSLEGGEQFF. Here the CDR3 DNA reads TGTGCCAGCAGCCTCGAGGGTGGCGAGCAGTTCTTC.

This chain uses TRBV4-1 with TRBJ2-1; 7 positions agree with TRBD1. CDR1 is MGHRA, CDR2 YSYEKL, per germline. V was pared by 3 bases and J by 9 bases, with 14 bases of the junction left unmatched. The CDR3 consists of 16 residues. The CDR3: CASSQGPGQTFVEQFF. In DNA, the CDR3 is TGCGCCAGCAGCCAGGGACCGGGACAGACCTTTGTTGAGCAGTTCTTC.

The CDR3 loop is CASSIQGPGTDTQYF. As DNA, the CDR3 is TGTGCCAGTAGTATACAGGGGCCGGGCACAGATACGCAGTATTTT. The chain couples TRBV19 to TRBJ2-3; tentatively, D is TRBD1 (6 bases). This CDR3 has 15 residues. Trimming stripped 2 bases from V and 1 base from J, with 10 bases between. CDR1 and CDR2 from the germline V gene are LNHDA and SQIVND (reference sequence). Drawing the rest from reference TRBV19 and TRBJ2-3, the complete variable domain is DGGITQSPKYLFRKEGQNVTLSCEQNLNHDAMYWYRQDPGQGLRLIYYSQIVNDFQKGDIAEGYSVSREKKESFPLTVTSAQKNPTAFYLCASSIQGPGTDTQYFGPGTRLTVL.

This clone has more than one count but fewer than ten. The V gene is TRBV5-5, the J gene TRBJ2-7, with D possibly matching TRBD1 (6 bases). The germline V and J ends were trimmed by 0 bases and 2 bases, with 9 bases remaining between them. The CDR3 extends over 14 amino acids. The germline V gene encodes CDR1 SGHKS and CDR2 YYEKEE (reference sequence). The CDR3 sequence: CASSLADRPYEQYF. For the CDR3, the DNA is TGTGCCAGCAGCTTGGCTGACAGGCCCTACGAGCAGTACTTC.

This chain joins TRBV29-1 and TRBJ2-4; D uncertain. This CDR3 contains 14 residues. Germline CDR1 reads SQVTM; CDR2 reads ANQGSEA. Deletions cut 7 bases from V and 1 base from J, with 14 bases between. The CDR3 DNA reads TGCAGCGCCCTGTCCGCGGTTGCCAAAAACATTCAGTACTTC. Protein product: CSALSAVAKNIQYF.

This clone appeared a few times. The chain uses TRBV7-3 and TRBJ1-1; a weak D match, TRBD1 (6 bases). In germline, CDR1 is SGHTA, CDR2 FQGTGA. CDR3 length equals 16 residues. The V and J ends lost 5 bases and 4 bases respectively, with 20 bases between them. As DNA, the CDR3 is TGTGCCAGCAGCCTCATGATCAGGGGCCCGGGCACTGAAGCTTTCTTT. It is translated as CASSLMIRGPGTEAFF.

The chain employs TRBV6-5 and TRBJ2-7; D possibly corresponds to TRBD2 (6 bases). V was pared by 3 bases and J by 3 bases, with 15 bases between. From germline, CDR1 is MNHEY and CDR2 SVGAGI. The length of the CDR3 is 15 residues. The CDR3 sequence is CASSYGPAGNYEQYF. CDR3 in DNA: TGTGCCAGCAGTTATGGGCCAGCGGGTAACTACGAGCAGTACTTC.

The gene calls are TRBV9 and TRBJ2-1; D possibly corresponds to TRBD2 (6 bases). Deletions cut 0 bases from V and 9 bases from J, with 10 bases between. Germline V CDR1 and CDR2: SGDLS, YYNGEE. The CDR3 covers 13 residues. This CDR3 reads CASSVVPAGEQFF. As DNA, the CDR3 is TGTGCCAGCAGCGTAGTCCCAGCGGGTGAGCAGTTCTTC.

The chain couples TRBV19 to TRBJ1-6; D possibly corresponds to TRBD1 (6 bases). This CDR3 is 14 amino acids long. Between the trimmed V and J ends, which lost 5 bases and 7 bases, there was a span of 12 bases. The germline V gene has CDR1 LNHDA and CDR2 SQIVND (reference sequence). The DNA for the CDR3 is TGTGCCAGTAGTCCCGACAGGACGAATTCACCCCTCCACTTT. Translating it yields CASSPDRTNSPLHF.